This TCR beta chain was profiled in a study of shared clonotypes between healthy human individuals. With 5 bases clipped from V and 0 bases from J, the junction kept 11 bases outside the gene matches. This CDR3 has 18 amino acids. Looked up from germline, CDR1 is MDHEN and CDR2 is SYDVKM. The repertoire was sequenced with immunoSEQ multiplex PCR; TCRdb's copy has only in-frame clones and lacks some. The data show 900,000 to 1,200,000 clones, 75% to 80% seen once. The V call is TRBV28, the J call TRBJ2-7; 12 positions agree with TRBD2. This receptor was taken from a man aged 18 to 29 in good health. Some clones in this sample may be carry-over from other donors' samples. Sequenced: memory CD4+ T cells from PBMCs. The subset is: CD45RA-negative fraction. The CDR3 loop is CASSPSGTSGRSSYEQYF. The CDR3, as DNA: TGTGCCAGCAGTCCCTCAGGGACTAGCGGGCGGAGCTCCTACGAGCAGTACTTC. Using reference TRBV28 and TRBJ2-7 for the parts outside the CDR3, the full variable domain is DVKVTQSSRYLVKRTGEKVFLECVQDMDHENMFWYRQDPGLGLRLIYFSYDVKMKEKGDIPEGYSVSREKKERFSLILESASTNQTSMYLCASSPSGTSGRSSYEQYFGPGTRLTVT.